Following are 27 T cell receptor beta chains from one sample sequenced in a study of OX40 agonist ivuxolimab in advanced cancers. Only in-frame clones appear in the TCRdb table, and some are missing; sequencing was by immunoSEQ multiplex PCR. This sample yields roughly 64,000 clones, of which roughly four fifths are seen a single time; over 7.5% belongs to the top ten. Sequencing used CD4+ or CD8+ T cells sorted from blood, obtained in a trial of the OX40 agonist ivuxolimab. The source of these receptors is an adult with an advanced solid tumor such as melanoma, head and neck, liver or kidney cancer.

This sequence joins TRBV29-1 and TRBJ1-5; D might be TRBD1 (6 bases). The CDR3 has 13 residues. Germline V CDR1 and CDR2: SQVTM, ANQGSEA. The V and J ends lost 4 bases and 1 base respectively, with 8 bases between them. CDR3 sequence reads: CSVAGQSNQPQHF. CDR3 nucleotides: TGCAGCGTTGCCGGACAGAGCAATCAGCCCCAGCATTTT.

The gene calls are TRBV5-4 and TRBJ2-1; possible D gene TRBD1, 6 bases. Deletions cut 0 bases from V and 4 bases from J, with 11 bases between. Per germline, CDR1 SGHNT and CDR2 YYREEE (reference sequence). This CDR3 region has 15 residues. CDR3 in amino acids: CASSLGRGYYNEQFF. The DNA for the CDR3 is TGTGCCAGCAGCTTGGGCAGGGGTTATTACAATGAGCAGTTCTTC.

The rearrangement uses TRBV11-2 and TRBJ2-1; D ambiguous. Trimming took off 3 bases at V and 2 bases at J, with 14 bases between the two ends. In germline, CDR1 is SGHAT, CDR2 FQNNGV. The CDR3 loop spans 16 amino acids. The CDR3 nucleotides read TGTGCCAGCAGCTTCGCCGGGCATAGTCCCTACAATGAGCAGTTCTTC. This sequence encodes CASSFAGHSPYNEQFF. Full variable domain (remainder filled in from reference TRBV11-2 and TRBJ2-1): EAGVAQSPRYKIIEKRQSVAFWCNPISGHATLYWYQQILGQGPKLLIQFQNNGVVDDSQLPKDRFSAERLKGVDSTLKIQPAKLEDSAVYLCASSFAGHSPYNEQFFGPGTRLTVL.

The rearrangement joins TRBV5-4 to TRBJ2-7; possibly TRBD1 for D (6 bases). The V gene's germline CDR1 is SGHNT and CDR2 YYREEE (reference sequence). V was pared by 0 bases and J by 4 bases, with 14 bases between. The CDR3 covers 15 residues. The CDR3 protein is CASSLGRGPNYEQYF. For the CDR3, the DNA is TGTGCCAGCAGCTTGGGCAGGGGACCGAATTACGAGCAGTACTTC.

The chain recombines TRBV4-3 with TRBJ1-2, with D unclear. The CDR3 runs 16 residues. The V and J ends lost 1 base and 3 bases respectively, with 15 bases between them. Looked up from germline, CDR1 is LGHNA and CDR2 is YSLEER. The DNA for the CDR3 is TGCGCCAGCAGCCAAGTAGTCCTGAGGGAAGACTATGGCTACACCTTC. Translating it yields CASSQVVLREDYGYTF.

The chain couples TRBV7-3 to TRBJ2-7; D could derive from TRBD1 or TRBD2 (6 bases each). CDR3 size: 14 residues. Germline CDR1 and CDR2: SGHTA and FQGTGA. V lost 1 base to trimming and J lost 0 bases, with 7 bases between them. The CDR3 nucleotides are TGTGCCAGCAGCTTAAAGGGGGGCTCCTACGAGCAGTACTTC. Amino acid sequence: CASSLKGGSYEQYF.

This clone was detected only once. This sequence joins TRBV19 and TRBJ2-1; D gene uncertain. The CDR3 is 13 amino acids. Germline V gives CDR1 LNHDA, CDR2 SQIVND (reference sequence). Trimming cost V 6 bases and J 0 bases, with 6 bases left between them. CDR3 nucleotides: TGTGCCAGTAGAGGAAGCTCCTACAATGAGCAGTTCTTC. Encoded protein: CASRGSSYNEQFF.

The CDR3 loop reads CASSPVRDSYGYTF. CDR3 bases: TGTGCCAGCTCACCAGTCCGGGATTCCTATGGCTACACCTTC. The V gene is TRBV18, the J gene TRBJ1-2; D uncertain. V lost 2 bases, J lost 4 bases, and 11 bases lay in between. CDR3 length: 14 amino acids. The V gene's germline CDR1 is KGHSH and CDR2 LQKENI.

This chain connects TRBV5-4 to TRBJ1-2; TRBD1 matches 7 bases. The germline gives CDR1 SGHNT, CDR2 YYREEE (reference sequence). This CDR3 comprises 14 residues. The V gene end was trimmed by 4 bases and the J gene end by 3 bases; junction bases not matched to a gene: 6. For the CDR3, the DNA is TGTGCCAGCAGCCAAGCAGGGGGGGACTATGGCTACACCTTC. The encoded protein is CASSQAGGDYGYTF.

The V gene is TRBV28, the J gene TRBJ1-1, with D uncertain. The germline V gene encodes CDR1 MDHEN and CDR2 SYDVKM. There are 14 residues in the CDR3. Trimming shortened V by 2 bases and J by 9 bases, and 16 bases separated the two germline ends. The chain's CDR3 is CASSLRSTASKAFF. In DNA form, the CDR3 reads TGTGCCAGCAGTTTAAGGTCCACAGCTTCGAAAGCTTTCTTT.

The chain has TRBV11-2 and TRBJ1-1, with a possible D match to TRBD1 (5 bases). Germline V CDR1 and CDR2: SGHAT, FQNNGV. V lost 0 bases, J lost 4 bases, and 15 bases lay in between. The CDR3 has 16 amino acids. This chain's CDR3 is CASSLDFGGVSTEAFF. The CDR3 DNA is TGTGCCAGCAGCTTAGACTTCGGGGGAGTCAGCACTGAAGCTTTCTTT. Filled out from reference TRBV11-2 and TRBJ1-1, the complete variable domain reads EAGVAQSPRYKIIEKRQSVAFWCNPISGHATLYWYQQILGQGPKLLIQFQNNGVVDDSQLPKDRFSAERLKGVDSTLKIQPAKLEDSAVYLCASSLDFGGVSTEAFFGQGTRLTVV.

The CDR3 nucleotides are TGTGCCAGCAGTCCGGGACCCAGATACACCGGGGAGCTGTTTTTT. It encodes CASSPGPRYTGELFF. The chain uses TRBV28 and TRBJ2-2, with D possibly being TRBD1 or TRBD2 (5 bases each). With 5 bases removed from V and 3 bases from J, the gap between germline ends came to 13 bases. Germline-derived CDR1 and CDR2 are MDHEN and SYDVKM. The CDR3 totals 15 residues.

The CDR3 nucleotides are TGTGCCAGCAGCCCGACGGACACGAACACTGAAGCTTTCTTT. Translating it yields CASSPTDTNTEAFF. This sequence joins TRBV7-3 and TRBJ1-1; D may be TRBD1 (5 bases). The CDR3 is made up of 14 amino acids. CDR1 and CDR2 (germline): SGHTA, FQGTGA. Trimming cost V 5 bases and J 1 base, with 11 bases left between them.

This clone appeared once. The chain is built from TRBV18 and TRBJ2-7, with 9 nucleotides matching TRBD2. The junction had 8 bases not matched to a gene; V was cut back by 2 bases and J by 3 bases. Per germline, CDR1 KGHSH and CDR2 LQKENI. The CDR3 totals 16 residues. The CDR3 sequence: CASSPGSSGIGYEQYF. CDR3 nucleotide sequence: TGTGCCAGCTCACCAGGATCTAGCGGGATAGGCTACGAGCAGTACTTC.

The chain uses TRBV5-1 and TRBJ2-4; D perhaps matches TRBD1 (6 bases). Germline CDR1 and CDR2: SGHRS and YFSETQ. V lost 4 bases and J 7 bases, leaving 12 bases between the germline ends. This CDR3 is 13 amino acids long. The CDR3 spells CASSPGQRNIQYF. The DNA of the CDR3 is TGCGCCAGCAGCCCAGGACAGCGGAACATTCAGTACTTC.

V usage is TRBV5-1 and J usage is TRBJ1-1; unclear D gene. There are 14 residues in the CDR3. V was clipped by 0 bases and J by 7 bases, with 13 bases between them. Germline V gene sequence: CDR1 SGHRS, CDR2 YFSETQ. The CDR3 nucleotides are TGCGCCAGCAGCTTGGCCGCGGGCTGGTATGAAGCTTTCTTT. Amino acids: CASSLAAGWYEAFF.

This chain uses TRBV18 with TRBJ2-7, with 11 positions matching TRBD1. V shed 3 bases, J shed 6 bases, and the junction held 10 bases outside the gene matches. This CDR3 region has 16 residues. Germline V lookup: CDR1 KGHSH, CDR2 LQKENI. In nucleotides, the CDR3 is TGTGCCAGCTCACCCGTAGGGACAGGGGGTTCCCTCGAGCAGTACTTC. Translating it yields CASSPVGTGGSLEQYF.

V usage is TRBV28 and J usage is TRBJ1-1; D is uncertain. V dropped 9 bases and J dropped 10 bases, with 15 bases sitting between them. Germline V gives CDR1 MDHEN, CDR2 SYDVKM. The CDR3 sequence is 11 residues long. The CDR3 loop reads CASKRGGRAFF. The CDR3 DNA reads as TGTGCCAGTAAGCGGGGTGGGAGAGCTTTCTTT.

The chain couples TRBV5-6 to TRBJ2-7; D possibly corresponds to TRBD1 (5 bases). Germline V gene lookup returns CDR1 SGHDT and CDR2 YYEEEE. Trimming took 3 bases from V and 0 from J, leaving 13 bases between them. The length of the CDR3 is 15 residues. The CDR3 DNA follows: TGTGCCAGCAGCTATCAGGGCACCTTCTCCTACGAGCAGTACTTC. This sequence encodes CASSYQGTFSYEQYF. Full variable domain (remainder filled in from reference TRBV5-6 and TRBJ2-7): DAGVTQSPTHLIKTRGQQVTLRCSPKSGHDTVSWYQQALGQGPQFIFQYYEEEERQRGNFPDRFSGHQFPNYSSELNVNALLLGDSALYLCASSYQGTFSYEQYFGPGTRLTVT.

The rearrangement uses TRBV7-2 and TRBJ1-2; D is unclear. V lost 5 bases, J lost 7 bases, and 17 bases lay in between. Per the germline V gene, CDR1 is SGHTA and CDR2 is FQGNSA. The CDR3 loop spans 14 amino acids. CDR3 in amino acids: CASSRWEALPGYTF. As DNA, the CDR3 is TGTGCCAGCAGCCGTTGGGAGGCCCTCCCTGGCTACACCTTC.

This clone has only one observation. V usage is TRBV7-3 and J usage is TRBJ2-1; the D is unclear. Trimming left V 2 bases short and J 5 bases short, with 7 bases between. The V gene's germline CDR1 is SGHTA and CDR2 FQGTGA. The CDR3 covers 13 residues. CDR3 in amino acids: CASSLHRDNEQFF. The CDR3 DNA follows: TGTGCCAGCAGCTTACATCGGGACAATGAGCAGTTCTTC.

The rearrangement uses TRBV5-1 and TRBJ1-3; 10 positions agree with TRBD1. The J segment lost 4 bases and the V segment lost 0 bases, leaving 4 bases of the junction unmatched. The CDR3 is made up of 16 amino acids. Germline CDR1 is SGHRS and CDR2 is YFSETQ. This chain's CDR3 is CASSLDGTGVGNTIYF. The CDR3 nucleotides are TGCGCCAGCAGCTTGGACGGGACAGGGGTCGGAAACACCATATATTTT.

V is TRBV7-9 and J is TRBJ2-6; D is unclear. V gave up 6 bases and J gave up 3 bases, with 6 bases separating them. The CDR3 extends over 13 amino acids. Germline V lookup: CDR1 SEHNR, CDR2 FQNEAQ (reference sequence). The CDR3: CASRGLGANVLTF. As DNA, the CDR3 is TGTGCCAGCAGGGGTCTTGGGGCCAACGTCCTGACTTTC.

This sequence joins TRBV4-3 and TRBJ1-5; a possible D gene is TRBD1 (5 bases). The CDR3 length is 15 residues. Looked up from germline, CDR1 is LGHNA and CDR2 is YSLEER. With 1 base removed from V and 4 bases from J, the gap between germline ends came to 11 bases. CDR3 sequence reads: CASSQAQGWNQPQHF. CDR3 coding DNA: TGCGCCAGCAGCCAAGCTCAGGGTTGGAATCAGCCCCAGCATTTT.

CDR3 amino acids: CASSIQQGRQETQYF. The CDR3 bases are TGTGCCAGCAGCATACAACAGGGAAGGCAAGAGACCCAGTACTTC. V is TRBV7-2 and J is TRBJ2-5, with D possibly being TRBD1 (6 bases). The CDR3 totals 15 residues. Germline V gene sequence: CDR1 SGHTA, CDR2 FQGNSA. The V end was cut by 5 bases, the J end by 2 bases, with 15 bases between.

The chain couples TRBV6-5 to TRBJ1-2; D ambiguous. Germline CDR1 is MNHEY and CDR2 is SVGAGI. The CDR3 has 15 residues. Trimming stripped 2 bases from V and 2 bases from J, with 12 bases between. CDR3 sequence reads: CASSYIPHPNYGYTF. The CDR3 DNA reads as TGTGCCAGCAGTTACATTCCCCACCCGAACTATGGCTACACCTTC.

The chain joins TRBV10-3 to TRBJ2-4; unclear D gene. CDR3 length: 14 residues. The V gene's germline CDR1 is ENHRY and CDR2 SYGVKD. V lost 9 bases and J lost 2, with 14 bases in between. The DNA for the CDR3 is TGTGCCATTAACCCTTCGGGTCCCAAAAACATTCAGTACTTC. The encoded protein is CAINPSGPKNIQYF.